This T cell receptor beta chain was obtained from a study of cytomegalovirus exposure and HLA in healthy donors. Overall study findings and caveats: Reports credit the classifier with highly specific, highly sensitive diagnosis of cytomegalovirus status. TCR beta chains numbering some 160 were designated cytomegalovirus-associated. Subsequent analysis showed first-cohort TCR clusters tending to co-occur in 95 to 150 validation repertoires.

It was the approximately 110-subject validation cohort, separate from the approximately 620-subject first cohort, to which the donors belonged. The CDR3 consists of 15 residues. Germline CDR1 PRHDT, CDR2 FYEKMQ (reference sequence). With V trimmed by 4 bases and J by 2 bases, 5 bases remained unmatched. Regarding this clone: Antigen unknown.

Sequencing was performed with immunoSEQ multiplex PCR; in TCRdb, only in-frame clones are kept and a portion is missing. Of 200,000 to 300,000 clones in the sample, about 86% were seen once. This chain connects TRBV13 to TRBJ2-3; 8 bases align to TRBD1. What was sequenced was PBMCs. The receptor was isolated from a man between 18 and 35 years old in good health and CMV-seronegative. The CDR3 is CASSSGTGSTDTQYF. CDR3 bases: TGTGCCAGCAGCTCCGGGACAGGTTCCACAGATACGCAGTATTTT.